This entry lists 21 T cell receptor beta chains sequenced from one sample in a study of Ad26.COV2.S vaccination and SARS-CoV-2 variants. Treatment here: about 20 received Ad26.COV2.S at low or high dose, single or two shots; about 5 received placebo; per-sample allocation not given. The study sampled participants on day 63 after the first vaccine or placebo injection. Using immunoSEQ multiplex PCR, the repertoire was profiled, and TCRdb retains in-frame clones only, with some absent. The sample contains 400,000 to 450,000 clones, 92% of which appear only once. The sequenced sample was peripheral blood, obtained in a trial of Ad26.COV2.S vaccine versus placebo. These receptors all come from a person aged 18 to 65 who received the Ad26.COV2.S COVID-19 vaccine or a placebo.

The genes are TRBV10-3 and TRBJ2-7; 10 bases align to TRBD1. This CDR3 is built from 13 residues. Germline trimming cut 10 bases from V and 3 bases from J; bases unmatched to any gene: 6. Germline lookup yields CDR1 ENHRY and CDR2 SYGVKD. The CDR3 protein is CATWTGGDYEQYF. In nucleotides, the CDR3 is TGTGCCACCTGGACAGGGGGTGACTACGAGCAGTACTTC.

This clone was counted a single time. The chain recombines TRBV7-9 with TRBJ1-5, with 7 positions matching TRBD1. From germline, CDR1 is SEHNR and CDR2 FQNEAQ (reference sequence). The CDR3 extends over 15 amino acids. V lost 4 bases and J lost 0; bases outside the gene matches: 3. The CDR3 bases are TGTGCCAGCAGCTCAGGGACAGTTAGCAATCAGCCCCAGCATTTT. This gives the protein CASSSGTVSNQPQHF.

The V call is TRBV27, the J call TRBJ1-1; 7 bases line up with TRBD1. Germline CDR1 and CDR2: MNHEY and SMNVEV (reference sequence). Germline trimming cut 5 bases from V and 0 bases from J; bases unmatched to any gene: 9. The CDR3 has 16 amino acids. Written as DNA, the CDR3 is TGTGCCAGCAGTCCAACAGGGGACAGCATGAACACTGAAGCTTTCTTT. Translated: CASSPTGDSMNTEAFF.

This clone came up a few times. The CDR3 loop reads CASSIGTGVQPQHF. The CDR3 nucleotides read TGTGCCAGCAGTATCGGGACAGGGGTGCAGCCCCAGCATTTT. The gene calls are TRBV6-6 and TRBJ1-5; TRBD1 matches 10 bases. The CDR3 covers 14 residues. CDR1 is MNHNY, CDR2 SVGAGI, per germline (reference sequence). J was trimmed by 7 bases and V by 5 bases; bases with no gene match: 5.

V usage is TRBV25-1 and J usage is TRBJ1-3; no clear D gene. The germline CDR1 and CDR2 sequences are MGHDK and SYGVNS. Trimming removed 2 bases at V and 7 bases at J, with 12 bases between. The CDR3 spans 14 residues. CDR3 amino acids: CASSETASWNTIYF. In DNA form, the CDR3 reads TGTGCCAGCAGTGAAACGGCCTCCTGGAACACCATATATTTT.

This sequence joins TRBV7-6 and TRBJ2-7; D unclear. Trimming pared 2 bases from V and 7 bases from J, leaving 30 bases between. The CDR3 covers 19 residues. Germline CDR1 SGHVS, CDR2 FNYEAQ. The CDR3 region has the DNA TGTGCCAGCAGCTTACAAGCCCCCCGGCCTGGTCTCATAGTTGGTGAGCAGTACTTC. Translating it yields CASSLQAPRPGLIVGEQYF.

This clone has just one count. V is TRBV28 and J is TRBJ2-3; 10 bases map to TRBD1. CDR3 size: 16 residues. J gave up 5 bases and V 6 bases, and 11 bases lay outside the gene matches. Germline values: CDR1 MDHEN, CDR2 SYDVKM. CDR3 DNA sequence: TGTGCCAGCAGGTCTGACAGGGGGCGCGGCATAGATACGCAGTATTTT. It yields the protein CASRSDRGRGIDTQYF.

This chain uses TRBV4-3 with TRBJ2-3, with 10 bases identical to TRBD2. The germline V gene encodes CDR1 LGHNA and CDR2 YSLEER. CDR3 length: 18 residues. V was pared by 3 bases and J by 0 bases, with 9 bases of the junction left unmatched. The CDR3 DNA reads as TGCGCCAGCAGCCAGAGCGAGCGGGGGGGCTCTAGCACAGATACGCAGTATTTT. It is translated as CASSQSERGGSSTDTQYF.

This clone is a singleton in its sample. The chain carries TRBV11-3 and TRBJ2-1, with D perhaps being TRBD1 or TRBD2 (5 bases each). The CDR3 is 16 amino acids. V shed 2 bases and J shed 5 bases, with 16 bases lying between them. The germline CDR1 and CDR2 sequences are SGHNT and YENEEA. The CDR3 loop reads CASSLTVGTLDNEQFF. The CDR3 bases are TGTGCCAGCAGCTTAACTGTAGGGACCCTCGACAATGAGCAGTTCTTC.

The chain joins TRBV7-2 to TRBJ2-5, with 7 nucleotides matching TRBD1. Looked up from germline, CDR1 is SGHTA and CDR2 is FQGNSA. The CDR3 contains 15 residues. The V and J ends lost 4 bases and 2 bases, in that order; junction bases with no gene match: 7. CDR3 amino acids: CASSWSGQRQETQYF. The CDR3 DNA reads TGTGCCAGCAGCTGGTCGGGACAGAGACAAGAGACCCAGTACTTC.

In this sample, this clone turned up once. The chain links TRBV28 to TRBJ1-4; no clear D gene. Trimming stripped 10 bases from V and 8 bases from J, with 17 bases between. This CDR3 comprises 13 residues. Germline CDR1 reads MDHEN; CDR2 reads SYDVKM. This CDR3 is CATYRPRREKLFF. The CDR3 coding sequence is TGTGCCACGTATAGGCCCCGACGGGAAAAACTGTTTTTT.

The rearrangement joins TRBV7-8 to TRBJ2-2, with a tentative D call TRBD2 (6 bases). Germline V gives CDR1 SGHVS, CDR2 FQNEAQ. V shed 6 bases and J shed 1 base, with 12 bases lying between them. The CDR3 has 15 amino acids. CDR3 amino acids: CASRYGGENTGELFF. CDR3 sequence (DNA): TGTGCCAGCAGATACGGGGGAGAGAACACCGGGGAGCTGTTTTTT.

In the case of this clone: Other DNA sequences in this sample translate to the same CDR3. The chain couples TRBV6-5 to TRBJ1-1; D remains ambiguous. Trimming stripped 0 bases from V and 0 bases from J, with 2 bases between. The CDR3 loop spans 13 amino acids. The germline gives CDR1 MNHEY, CDR2 SVGAGI. In DNA, the CDR3 is TGTGCCAGCAGTTACTCCGTGAACACTGAAGCTTTCTTT. Protein: CASSYSVNTEAFF.

The chain employs TRBV6-5 and TRBJ2-1; possible D gene TRBD2, 6 bases. The CDR3 is 15 amino acids. Between the trimmed V and J ends, which lost 5 bases and 7 bases, there was a span of 18 bases. The germline V gene encodes CDR1 MNHEY and CDR2 SVGAGI. The CDR3 here is CASSPAVAEPNEQFF. The CDR3 DNA reads as TGTGCCAGCAGTCCGGCGGTAGCGGAGCCGAATGAGCAGTTCTTC.

V usage is TRBV5-8 and J usage is TRBJ1-5; TRBD1 might be the D (5 bases). This CDR3 region has 16 residues. V was shortened by 4 bases and J by 2 bases, with 16 bases between the two germline ends. Germline-derived CDR1 and CDR2 are SGHTS and YDEGEE. CDR3 in amino acids: CASSVGGIMGNQPQHF. CDR3 nucleotides: TGTGCCAGCAGCGTCGGGGGGATTATGGGCAATCAGCCCCAGCATTTT. Full variable domain (remainder filled in from reference TRBV5-8 and TRBJ1-5): EAGVTQSPTHLIKTRGQQATLRCSPISGHTSVYWYQQALGLGLQFLLWYDEGEERNRGNFPPRFSGRQFPNYSSELNVNALELEDSALYLCASSVGGIMGNQPQHFGDGTRLSIL.

The chain uses TRBV6-2 or TRBV6-3 and TRBJ2-3; D ambiguous. The CDR3 has 15 amino acids. Germline CDR1 reads MNHEY; CDR2 reads SVGEGT. V lost 3 bases and J 4 bases, leaving 14 bases between the germline ends. DNA for the CDR3: TGTGCCAGCAGTTATTTGCGACCACGGGCAGATACGCAGTATTTT. This sequence encodes CASSYLRPRADTQYF.

The genes are TRBV27 and TRBJ2-5, with TRBD1 identical over 8 bases. Germline values: CDR1 MNHEY, CDR2 SMNVEV (reference sequence). Trimming at V came to 4 bases and at J to 2 bases, leaving 6 bases not matched to a gene. The CDR3 sequence is 15 residues long. The CDR3 sequence: CASSSTGTGQETQYF. The CDR3 coding sequence is TGTGCCAGCAGTTCAACCGGGACAGGACAAGAGACCCAGTACTTC.

The sample holds one count of this clone. The CDR3 DNA reads as TGTGCCAGCAGCGCACAGGGCCTCGAGCAGTACTTC. This translates into CASSAQGLEQYF. The J gene is TRBJ2-7, the V gene TRBV9; D is possibly TRBD1 (6 bases). The CDR3 contains 12 residues. V lost 3 bases and J 6 bases, leaving 10 bases between the germline ends. The germline V gene has CDR1 SGDLS and CDR2 YYNGEE.

The chain combines TRBV4-3 with TRBJ2-7, with D possibly TRBD1 on 5 matching bases. V was cut by 1 base and J by 6 bases, with 13 bases left in between. The CDR3 has 14 residues. Germline V gene sequence: CDR1 LGHNA, CDR2 YSLEER. In DNA form, the CDR3 reads TGCGCCAGCAGCCAAGTATCCAGGGAAAGCGAGCAGTACTTC. As protein: CASSQVSRESEQYF.

This chain joins TRBV6-2 or TRBV6-3 and TRBJ2-7, with 9 bases matching TRBD1. Per the germline V gene, CDR1 is MNHEY and CDR2 is SVGEGT. The V and J ends lost 2 bases and 7 bases, in that order; junction bases with no gene match: 15. This CDR3 is 17 amino acids long. The CDR3 spells CASSYPSTGGSLDEQYF. The CDR3 region has the DNA TGTGCCAGCAGTTACCCATCGACAGGGGGAAGTCTAGATGAGCAGTACTTC.

The V and J genes are TRBV11-3 and TRBJ2-6, with TRBD2 as a possible D gene (5 bases). There are 16 residues in the CDR3. The germline gives CDR1 SGHNT, CDR2 YENEEA. CDR3 bases: TGTGCTCTCTCCCCCGGAGGAGGCTCTGGGGCCAACGTCCTGACTTTC. Its translation: CALSPGGGSGANVLTF.